This T cell receptor (beta chain) stems from a study of blood T cell repertoires in COVID-19 (dated by TCRdb to 2020 to 2021). As for the study more broadly: The collaborator samples originated in the United States, Italy and Spain and spanned the acute and convalescent phases of COVID-19. The material from the prospective study consisted of cDNA or gDNA derived from T cells, B-cell-depleted T cells, or PBMCs. The samples were drawn from the first 160 participants of the ongoing ImmuneRACE study and from about 1,200 subjects provided by 6 global collaborators. Deeply sampled blood TCRbeta repertoires from subjects exposed to, actively infected with, or recovered from COVID-19 were included in the dataset. Where available, HLA class I and class II types were obtained from metadata supplied by the sample provider rather than from assay-based typing. The repertoires were released in a freely available public database intended as a resource for research on the immune response to SARS-CoV-2. The sample metadata nearly always contained a de-identified subject ID, COVID-19 status, age in years and sex. Summary of the overall study and its limitations: Clinical and demographic metadata were provided uncurated, with the amount varying by source and participant.

Whole blood was collected in K2EDTA tubes by collaborating institutions according to the institutions' own protocols. Collaborator samples were shipped for TCRbeta analysis as frozen whole blood, isolated PBMCs, or DNA extracted from either sample type. From V the trimming removes 0 bases and from J it removes 4 bases, while the gene matches leave 8 bases of the junction unaccounted for. The germline V gene supplies CDR1 SGHRS and CDR2 YFSETQ. The CDR3 numbers 17 residues from cysteine through phenylalanine. Only the CDR3 part of the read is kept: 51 bases, read in frame from the first base. Details on this clone: No cognate antigen has been identified for it. Per-base quality was not reported, and no clone a single base away is much larger than it.

The immunoSEQ Assay, a bias-controlled multiplex PCR, was used to amplify TCRbeta CDR3 regions from genomic DNA. From the authors' description of their analysis: The number of nucleated cells in each sample was estimated by amplification of reference gene primers within the assay. Sequence reads were collapsed and filtered to measure the absolute abundance of every unique TCRbeta CDR3 rearrangement. For each sample, productive Simpson clonality was calculated by taking the square root of Simpson's diversity index across productive rearrangements. TCRdb mirrors the immuneACCESS table, restricted to in-frame sequences. Some clones are absent from its copies; in checked studies, under half trace to an unresolved V gene, and the reason for the others is unknown. Clonal size and the V and J genes are those of that table, whereas D and trimming came from the DNA. In this sample the table shows about 290,000 clones, just over 85% of which occur a single time. 3% of the sample is held by the ten biggest clonotypes.

The TCR comes from a woman younger than 45 with active or convalescent COVID-19. The chain employs TRBV5-1 and TRBJ2-1; TRBD1 agrees with 9 junctional bases. The sequencing input was peripheral blood. At the DNA level, the sequence is TGCGCCAGCAGCTTGGGGGGGACAGGGCATCAATACAATGAGCAGTTCTTC. It specifies CASSLGGTGHQYNEQFF.